These 17 T cell receptor beta chains came from one sample sequenced in a study of a mutant IDH1 vaccine in newly diagnosed glioma. This table comes from immunoSEQ multiplex PCR, and its TCRdb copy is limited to in-frame clones, with some not included. The sample records around 61,000 clones, about 79% being singletons. For these TCRs, the target antigens are not known. Sample time point: week 47, end of study. With topical imiquimod, each dose of the vaccine consisted of 300 ug of mutant IDH1 20-mer peptide. This sample comprised PBMCs, obtained from a glioma patient whose treatment included an IDH1 peptide vaccine. All receptors come from a man aged 50-60 years with glioma.

This clone came up a few times. This chain links TRBV25-1 with TRBJ1-6; 9 bases are shared with TRBD1. This CDR3 comprises 16 residues. Germline values: CDR1 MGHDK, CDR2 SYGVNS. V trimming: 5 bases; J trimming: 4 bases; junction bases outside the gene matches: 6. DNA of the CDR3: TGTGCCAGCAGTCCGGGACAGGGAGGTTATAATTCACCCCTCCACTTT. It codes for CASSPGQGGYNSPLHF.

CDR3 DNA: TGTGCCAGCAGTGATTTTAGGGGTCGGGGCTACACCTTC. It codes for CASSDFRGRGYTF. The rearrangement joins TRBV6-1 to TRBJ1-2; D may be TRBD1 (5 bases). The CDR3 is 13 residues long. V was pared by 3 bases and J by 8 bases, with 13 bases between. Germline V lookup: CDR1 MNHNS, CDR2 SASEGT.

The chain joins TRBV5-4 to TRBJ2-5; 7 bases align to TRBD1. With 0 bases clipped from V and 4 bases from J, the junction kept 0 bases outside the gene matches. This CDR3 has 13 residues. CDR1 SGHNT and CDR2 YYREEE come from the germline V gene (reference sequence). In nucleotides, the CDR3 is TGTGCCAGCAGCTTGGCAGGGGGAGAGACCCAGTACTTC. This sequence encodes CASSLAGGETQYF.

This chain connects TRBV6-5 to TRBJ2-7, with TRBD2 identical over 7 bases. Germline CDR1 reads MNHEY; CDR2 reads SVGAGI. The CDR3 runs to 15 residues. Losses at the gene ends were 5 bases for V and 4 bases for J; bases not matched to a gene: 11. The CDR3 spells CASSPTAGVSYEQYF. For the CDR3, the DNA is TGTGCCAGCAGTCCTACCGCGGGGGTATCGTACGAGCAGTACTTC.

The V call is TRBV18, the J call TRBJ1-2; weak D call: TRBD1 (6 bases). The CDR3 spans 15 residues. V was trimmed by 4 bases and J by 1 base, leaving 13 bases between them. The germline CDR1 and CDR2 sequences are KGHSH and LQKENI. In DNA form, the CDR3 reads TGTGCCAGCTCACGCGACAGGCTCAGTAACTATGGCTACACCTTC. Protein sequence: CASSRDRLSNYGYTF.

The chain recombines TRBV4-1 with TRBJ1-4, with D perhaps matching TRBD1 (6 bases). The CDR3 runs to 15 residues. The germline CDR1 and CDR2 sequences are MGHRA and YSYEKL. V lost 1 base and J 8 bases, leaving 14 bases between the germline ends. The CDR3 loop reads CASSQGAGAREKLFF. The CDR3 nucleotides read TGCGCCAGCAGCCAAGGTGCAGGGGCCCGAGAAAAACTGTTTTTT.

The J gene is TRBJ2-3, the V gene TRBV5-1; unclear D gene. CDR1 is SGHRS, CDR2 YFSETQ, per germline. V was trimmed by 0 bases and J by 6 bases, leaving 5 bases between them. CDR3 length equals 12 residues. The CDR3 is CASSLVEDTQYF. In DNA, the CDR3 is TGCGCCAGCAGCTTGGTAGAGGATACGCAGTATTTT.

This chain connects TRBV5-6 to TRBJ2-7, with 8 bases fitting TRBD1. This CDR3 comprises 17 residues. Trimming at V came to 0 bases and at J to 8 bases, leaving 16 bases not matched to a gene. CDR1 and CDR2 from the germline V gene are SGHDT and YYEEEE. CDR3 coding DNA: TGTGCCAGCAGCTTGGTCGGGTTTCTTGGGCAGGGGGCGAAGCAGTACTTC. Translated: CASSLVGFLGQGAKQYF.

The chain is built from TRBV15 and TRBJ2-6, with a tentative D call TRBD1 (5 bases). The CDR3 is 17 residues long. CDR1 LNHNV and CDR2 YYDKDF come from the germline V gene (reference sequence). The ends were cut back, 9 bases at V and 0 bases at J, with 18 bases in the middle. The CDR3 nucleotides are TGTGCCACTTCGAGCCCTATAGGGGTCTCTGGGGCCAACGTCCTGACTTTC. This encodes CATSSPIGVSGANVLTF.

The chain carries TRBV9 and TRBJ2-5, with 13 bases lining up with TRBD2. There are 17 residues in the CDR3. Germline CDR1 is SGDLS and CDR2 is YYNGEE. V was clipped by 4 bases and J by 5 bases; unmatched bases: 11. Here the CDR3 reads CASSPLGLAGRGETQYF. The DNA of the CDR3 is TGTGCCAGCAGCCCGTTGGGACTAGCGGGGCGAGGGGAGACCCAGTACTTC.

The CDR3 region is CASTGGTSRQPQHF. The CDR3 DNA follows: TGTGCCAGCACCGGGGGTACCAGCCGGCAGCCCCAGCATTTT. The chain couples TRBV6-1 to TRBJ1-5, with D possibly TRBD1 on 5 matching bases. Trimming shortened V by 7 bases and J by 7 bases, and 17 bases separated the two germline ends. This CDR3 has 14 amino acids. CDR1 is MNHNS, CDR2 SASEGT, per germline.

The chain carries TRBV5-6 and TRBJ2-2; D unclear. V was pared by 2 bases and J by 4 bases, with 3 bases between. Per germline, CDR1 SGHDT and CDR2 YYEEEE. This CDR3 region has 12 residues. The CDR3 sequence: CASSFPTGELFF. The DNA for the CDR3 is TGTGCCAGCAGCTTTCCCACCGGGGAGCTGTTTTTT.

The chain joins TRBV10-3 to TRBJ2-5; 9 positions agree with TRBD2. V lost 6 bases and J lost 2; bases outside the gene matches: 7. This CDR3 has 15 amino acids. Per germline, CDR1 ENHRY and CDR2 SYGVKD. For the CDR3, the DNA is TGTGCCATCAGGGTTAGCGGGGGACCTCAAGAGACCCAGTACTTC. It codes for CAIRVSGGPQETQYF.

This chain joins TRBV7-9 and TRBJ2-3; 9 bases line up with TRBD2. Germline values: CDR1 SEHNR, CDR2 FQNEAQ (reference sequence). This CDR3 region has 15 residues. With 4 bases clipped from V and 7 bases from J, the junction kept 9 bases outside the gene matches. The CDR3 reads CASSSTSGGMNTQYF. The DNA of the CDR3 is TGTGCCAGCAGCTCCACGAGCGGGGGGATGAATACGCAGTATTTT.

V and J are TRBV4-1 and TRBJ1-2; 9 nucleotides agree with TRBD1. Germline loops: CDR1 MGHRA, CDR2 YSYEKL. The length of the CDR3 is 15 residues. Unmatched junction bases numbered 5, after V lost 4 bases and J lost 2 bases. The CDR3 sequence: CASSPRTGDNYGYTF. In nucleotides, the CDR3 is TGCGCCAGCAGCCCCCGGACAGGGGACAACTATGGCTACACCTTC.

The rearrangement links TRBV6-5 to TRBJ2-3; D is unresolved. Germline lookup yields CDR1 MNHEY and CDR2 SVGAGI. Deletions cut 6 bases from V and 4 bases from J, with 8 bases between. The CDR3 spans 12 residues. The CDR3 here is CASRTQADTQYF. DNA of the CDR3: TGTGCCAGCAGGACCCAGGCAGATACGCAGTATTTT.

This sequence joins TRBV27 and TRBJ1-5; 11 bases are a match to TRBD1. There are 16 residues in the CDR3. Germline CDR1 and CDR2: MNHEY and SMNVEV (reference sequence). Trimming took 4 bases from V and 5 from J; bases not matched to a gene: 7. The CDR3 DNA follows: TGTGCCAGCAGTTCGATCTCGGGACAGGGGGATCAGCCCCAGCATTTT. This encodes CASSSISGQGDQPQHF.